This T cell receptor beta chain is from a study of T cell responses to AZD1222 COVID-19 vaccine. This clone came up a few times. Its target is unknown. Study-level findings and limits: Variant regions that are unmutated are reportedly the target of nearly half of spike-specific TCRs. The span of vaccine-associated CD4 TCRs extended across spike, with dominance at 160-218 and 743-854. Spike-specific TCR breadth and depth grew following two AZD1222 doses.

Assay: immunoSEQ multiplex PCR; the TCRdb copy retains only in-frame clones and omits some. Here the sample spans roughly 140,000 clones, roughly 88% being singletons. CDR1 KGHSH and CDR2 LQKENI come from the germline V gene. This CDR3 is 16 amino acids long. V was pared by 4 bases and J by 2 bases, with 8 bases of the junction left unmatched. Sequences were derived from peripheral blood, sampled on day 0 of MenACWY control vaccination. V usage is TRBV18 and J usage is TRBJ1-1, with TRBD1 identical over 9 bases. The receptor was derived from an adult in good health. CDR3 DNA: TGTGCCAGCTCACTTCCCGGGACAGGGACTAACACTGAAGCTTTCTTT. It specifies CASSLPGTGTNTEAFF.